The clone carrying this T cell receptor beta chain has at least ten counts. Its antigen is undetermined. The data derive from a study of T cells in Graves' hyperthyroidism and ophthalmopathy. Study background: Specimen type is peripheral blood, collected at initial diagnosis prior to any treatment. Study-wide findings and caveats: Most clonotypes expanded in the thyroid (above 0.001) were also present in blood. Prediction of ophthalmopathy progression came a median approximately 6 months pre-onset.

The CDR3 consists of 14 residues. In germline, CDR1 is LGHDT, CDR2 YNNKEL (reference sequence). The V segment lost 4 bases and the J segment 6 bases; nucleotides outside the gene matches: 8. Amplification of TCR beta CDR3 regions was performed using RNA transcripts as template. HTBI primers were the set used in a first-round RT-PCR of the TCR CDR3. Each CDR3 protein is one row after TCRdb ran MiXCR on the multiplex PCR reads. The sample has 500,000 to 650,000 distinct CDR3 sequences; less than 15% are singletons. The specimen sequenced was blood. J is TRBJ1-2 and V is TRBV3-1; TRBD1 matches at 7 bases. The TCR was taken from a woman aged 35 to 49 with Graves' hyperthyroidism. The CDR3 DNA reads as TGTGCCAGCAGCCCCCCAACAGGGGTGGATGGCTACACCTTC. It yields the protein CASSPPTGVDGYTF.